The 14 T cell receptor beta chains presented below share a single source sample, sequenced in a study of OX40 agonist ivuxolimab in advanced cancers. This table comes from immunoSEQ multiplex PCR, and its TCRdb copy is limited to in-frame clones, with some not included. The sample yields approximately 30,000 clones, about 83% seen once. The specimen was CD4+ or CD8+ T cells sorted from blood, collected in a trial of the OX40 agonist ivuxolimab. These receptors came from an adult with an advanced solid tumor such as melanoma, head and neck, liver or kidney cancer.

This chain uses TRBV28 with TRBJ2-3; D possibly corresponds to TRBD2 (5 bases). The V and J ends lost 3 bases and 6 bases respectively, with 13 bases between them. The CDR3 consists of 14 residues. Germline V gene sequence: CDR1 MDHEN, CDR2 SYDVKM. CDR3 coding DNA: TGTGCCAGCAGTTTTCCCACTAGTACCGATACGCAGTATTTT. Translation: CASSFPTSTDTQYF.

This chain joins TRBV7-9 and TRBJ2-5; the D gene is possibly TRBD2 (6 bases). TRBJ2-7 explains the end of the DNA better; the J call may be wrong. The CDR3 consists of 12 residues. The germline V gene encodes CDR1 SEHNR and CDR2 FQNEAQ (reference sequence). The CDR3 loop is CASSAGLNEQYF. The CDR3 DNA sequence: TGTGCCAGCAGCGCTGGACTAAACGAGCAGTACTTC.

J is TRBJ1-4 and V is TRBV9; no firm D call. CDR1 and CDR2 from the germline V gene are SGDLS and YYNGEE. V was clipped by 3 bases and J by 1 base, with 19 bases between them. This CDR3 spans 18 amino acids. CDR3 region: CASSGRDGVRRTNEKLFF. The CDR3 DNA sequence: TGTGCCAGCAGCGGACGTGATGGGGTCAGGCGAACTAATGAAAAACTGTTTTTT.

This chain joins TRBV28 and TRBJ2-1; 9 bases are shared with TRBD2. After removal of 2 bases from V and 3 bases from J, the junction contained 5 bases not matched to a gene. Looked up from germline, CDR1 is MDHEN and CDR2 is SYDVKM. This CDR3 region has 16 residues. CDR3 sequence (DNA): TGTGCCAGCAGTTTAGCGACTAGCGGATTCTACAATGAGCAGTTCTTC. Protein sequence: CASSLATSGFYNEQFF.

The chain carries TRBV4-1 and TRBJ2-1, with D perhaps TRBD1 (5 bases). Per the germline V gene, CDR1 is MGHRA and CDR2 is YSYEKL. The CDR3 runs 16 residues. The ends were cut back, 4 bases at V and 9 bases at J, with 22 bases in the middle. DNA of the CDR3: TGCGCCAGCAGCCCGTGGGGAAAGGGGAATACGGGTGAGCAGTTCTTC. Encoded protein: CASSPWGKGNTGEQFF.

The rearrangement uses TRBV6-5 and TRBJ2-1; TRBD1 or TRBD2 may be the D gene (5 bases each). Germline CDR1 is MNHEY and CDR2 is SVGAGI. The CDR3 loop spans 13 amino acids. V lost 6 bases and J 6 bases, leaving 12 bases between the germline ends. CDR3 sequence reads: CASSRGARNEQFF. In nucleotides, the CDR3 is TGTGCCAGCAGCCGAGGGGCGCGCAATGAGCAGTTCTTC.

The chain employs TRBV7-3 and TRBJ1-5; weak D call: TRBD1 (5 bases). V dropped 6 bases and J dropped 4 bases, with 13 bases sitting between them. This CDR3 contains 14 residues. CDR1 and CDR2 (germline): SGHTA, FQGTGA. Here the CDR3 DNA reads TGTGCCAGCAGTCTAACAGGAGGGAATCAGCCCCAGCATTTT. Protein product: CASSLTGGNQPQHF. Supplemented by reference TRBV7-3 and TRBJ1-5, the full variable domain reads GAGVSQTPSNKVTEKGKYVELRCDPISGHTALYWYRQSLGQGPEFLIYFQGTGAADDSGLPNDRFFAVRPEGSVSTLKIQRTERGDSAVYLCASSLTGGNQPQHFGDGTRLSIL.

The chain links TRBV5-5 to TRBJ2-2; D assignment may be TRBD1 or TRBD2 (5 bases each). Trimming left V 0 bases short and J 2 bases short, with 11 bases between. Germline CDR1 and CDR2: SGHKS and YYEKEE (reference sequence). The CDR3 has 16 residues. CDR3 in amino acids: CASSLERGPNTGELFF. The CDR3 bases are TGTGCCAGCAGCTTGGAGAGGGGACCCAACACCGGGGAGCTGTTTTTT.

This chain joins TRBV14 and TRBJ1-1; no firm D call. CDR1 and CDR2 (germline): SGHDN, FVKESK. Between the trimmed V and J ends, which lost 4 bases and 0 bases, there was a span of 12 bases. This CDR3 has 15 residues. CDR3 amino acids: CASSPRRQMNTEAFF. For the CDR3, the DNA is TGTGCCAGCAGCCCAAGAAGGCAGATGAACACTGAAGCTTTCTTT. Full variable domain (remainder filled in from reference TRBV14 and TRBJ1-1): EAGVTQFPSHSVIEKGQTVTLRCDPISGHDNLYWYRRVMGKEIKFLLHFVKESKQDESGMPNNRFLAERTGGTYSTLKVQPAELEDSGVYFCASSPRRQMNTEAFFGQGTRLTVV.

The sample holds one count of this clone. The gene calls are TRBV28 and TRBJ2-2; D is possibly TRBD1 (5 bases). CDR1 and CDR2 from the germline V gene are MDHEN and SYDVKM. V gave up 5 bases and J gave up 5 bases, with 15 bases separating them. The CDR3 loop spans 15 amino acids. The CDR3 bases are TGTGCCAGCAGTGCCCACCCACAGGAAACCGGGGAGCTGTTTTTT. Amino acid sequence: CASSAHPQETGELFF.

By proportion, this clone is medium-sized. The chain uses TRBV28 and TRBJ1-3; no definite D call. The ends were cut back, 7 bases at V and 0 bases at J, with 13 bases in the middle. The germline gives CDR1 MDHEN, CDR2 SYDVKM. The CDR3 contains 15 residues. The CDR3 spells CASTKDAGSGNTIYF. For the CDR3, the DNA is TGTGCCAGCACCAAGGACGCTGGCTCTGGAAACACCATATATTTT.

The CDR3 bases are TGTGCCATCAGTGAGTTGCCTAGCGGGAGGGCCCCGTACGAGCAGTACTTC. The encoded protein is CAISELPSGRAPYEQYF. V is TRBV10-3 and J is TRBJ2-7; the match to TRBD2 covers 12 bases. The CDR3 length is 17 residues. Trimming removed 1 base from V and 4 bases from J; junction bases left unmatched: 8. CDR1 and CDR2 from the germline V gene are ENHRY and SYGVKD.

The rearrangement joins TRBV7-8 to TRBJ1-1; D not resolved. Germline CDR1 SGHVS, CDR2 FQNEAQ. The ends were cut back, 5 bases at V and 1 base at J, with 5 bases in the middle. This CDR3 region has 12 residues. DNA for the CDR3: TGTGCCAGCAGCCCAAGGAACACTGAAGCTTTCTTT. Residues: CASSPRNTEAFF.

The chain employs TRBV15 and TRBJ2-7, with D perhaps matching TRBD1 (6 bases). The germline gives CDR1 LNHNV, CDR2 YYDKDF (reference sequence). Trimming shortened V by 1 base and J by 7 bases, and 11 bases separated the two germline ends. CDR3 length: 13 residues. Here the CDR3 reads CATSRGETGEQYF. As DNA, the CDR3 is TGTGCCACCAGCAGAGGAGAAACAGGGGAGCAGTACTTC.